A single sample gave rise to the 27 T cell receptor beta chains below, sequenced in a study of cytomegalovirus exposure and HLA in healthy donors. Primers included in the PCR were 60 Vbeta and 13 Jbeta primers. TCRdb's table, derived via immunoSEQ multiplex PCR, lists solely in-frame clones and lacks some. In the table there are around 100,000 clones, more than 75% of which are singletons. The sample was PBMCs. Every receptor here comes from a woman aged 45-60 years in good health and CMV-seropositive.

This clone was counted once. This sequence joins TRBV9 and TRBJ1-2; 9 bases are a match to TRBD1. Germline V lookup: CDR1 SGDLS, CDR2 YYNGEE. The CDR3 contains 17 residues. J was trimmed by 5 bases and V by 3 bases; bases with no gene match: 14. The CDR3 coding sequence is TGTGCCAGCAGCGACGAGGCACACCGGACAGGGGATTATGGCTACACCTTC. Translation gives CASSDEAHRTGDYGYTF.

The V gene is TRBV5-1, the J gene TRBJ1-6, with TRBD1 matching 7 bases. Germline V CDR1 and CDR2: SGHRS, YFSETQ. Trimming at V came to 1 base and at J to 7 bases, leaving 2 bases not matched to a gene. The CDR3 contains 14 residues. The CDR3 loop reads CASSLTGVNSPLHF. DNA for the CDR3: TGCGCCAGCAGCTTGACAGGGGTGAATTCACCCCTCCACTTT. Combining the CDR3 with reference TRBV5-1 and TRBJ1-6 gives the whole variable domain KAGVTQTPRYLIKTRGQQVTLSCSPISGHRSVSWYQQTPGQGLQFLFEYFSETQRNKGNFPGRFSGRQFSNSRSEMNVSTLELGDSALYLCASSLTGVNSPLHFGNGTRLTVT.

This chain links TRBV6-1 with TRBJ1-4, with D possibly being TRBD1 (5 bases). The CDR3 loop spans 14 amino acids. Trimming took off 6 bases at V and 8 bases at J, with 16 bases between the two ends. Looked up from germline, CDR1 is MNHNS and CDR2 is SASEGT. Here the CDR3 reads CASSDGGLSEKLFF. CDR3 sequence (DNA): TGTGCCAGCAGCGACGGGGGGTTAAGCGAAAAACTGTTTTTT.

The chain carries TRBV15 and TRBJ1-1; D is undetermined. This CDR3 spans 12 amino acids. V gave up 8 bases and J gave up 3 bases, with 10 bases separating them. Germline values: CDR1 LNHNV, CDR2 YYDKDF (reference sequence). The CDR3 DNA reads TGTGCCACCGGCGGCCCGGACACTGAAGCTTTCTTT. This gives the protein CATGGPDTEAFF.

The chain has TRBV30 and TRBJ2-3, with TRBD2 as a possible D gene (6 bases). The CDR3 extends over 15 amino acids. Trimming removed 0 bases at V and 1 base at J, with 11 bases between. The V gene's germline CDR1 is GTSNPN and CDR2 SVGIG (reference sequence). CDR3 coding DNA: TGTGCCTGGAGTGTACGGCGGGACCGCACAGATACGCAGTATTTT. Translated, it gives CAWSVRRDRTDTQYF.

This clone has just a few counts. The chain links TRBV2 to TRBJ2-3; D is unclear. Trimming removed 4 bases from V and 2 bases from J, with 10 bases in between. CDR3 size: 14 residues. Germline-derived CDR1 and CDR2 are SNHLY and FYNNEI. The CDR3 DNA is TGTGCCAGCAGTGCTGGAGTAATCACAGATACGCAGTATTTT. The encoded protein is CASSAGVITDTQYF.

In DNA, the CDR3 is TGTGCCAGCAGCTCTAGCGGGGGGATGCACAATGAGCAGTTCTTC. It translates to CASSSSGGMHNEQFF. The V and J genes are TRBV7-2 and TRBJ2-1, with TRBD2 matching 11 bases. V lost 4 bases, J lost 5 bases, and 4 bases stayed unmatched. The length of the CDR3 is 15 residues. Germline loops: CDR1 SGHTA, CDR2 FQGNSA.

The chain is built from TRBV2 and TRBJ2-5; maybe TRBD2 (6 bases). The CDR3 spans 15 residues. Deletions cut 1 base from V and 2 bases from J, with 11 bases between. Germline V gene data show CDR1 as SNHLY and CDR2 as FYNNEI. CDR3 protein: CASSEGGAGQETQYF. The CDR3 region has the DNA TGTGCCAGCAGTGAAGGGGGCGCGGGGCAAGAGACCCAGTACTTC.

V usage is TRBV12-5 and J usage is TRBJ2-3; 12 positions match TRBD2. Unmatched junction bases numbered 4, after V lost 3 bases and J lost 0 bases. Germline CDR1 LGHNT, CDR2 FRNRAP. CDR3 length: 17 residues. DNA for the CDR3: TGTGCTAGTGGTTTACCGACTAGCGGGAGTAGCACAGATACGCAGTATTTT. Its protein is CASGLPTSGSSTDTQYF. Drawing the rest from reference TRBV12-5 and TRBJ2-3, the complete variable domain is DARVTQTPRHKVTEMGQEVTMRCQPILGHNTVFWYRQTMMQGLELLAYFRNRAPLDDSGMPKDRFSAEMPDATLATLKIQPSEPRDSAVYFCASGLPTSGSSTDTQYFGPGTRLTVL.

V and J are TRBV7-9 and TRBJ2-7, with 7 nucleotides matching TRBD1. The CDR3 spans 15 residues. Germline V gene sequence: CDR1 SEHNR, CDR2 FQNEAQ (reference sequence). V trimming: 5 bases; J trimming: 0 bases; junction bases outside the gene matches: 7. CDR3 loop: CASSPRQGHSYEQYF. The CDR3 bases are TGTGCCAGCAGCCCCCGACAGGGACACTCCTACGAGCAGTACTTC.

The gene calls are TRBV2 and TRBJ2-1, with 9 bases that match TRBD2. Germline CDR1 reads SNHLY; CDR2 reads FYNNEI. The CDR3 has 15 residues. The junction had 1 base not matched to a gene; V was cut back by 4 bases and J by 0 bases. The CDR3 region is CASSGSGSSYNEQFF. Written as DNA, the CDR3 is TGTGCCAGCAGTGGTAGCGGGAGCTCCTACAATGAGCAGTTCTTC.

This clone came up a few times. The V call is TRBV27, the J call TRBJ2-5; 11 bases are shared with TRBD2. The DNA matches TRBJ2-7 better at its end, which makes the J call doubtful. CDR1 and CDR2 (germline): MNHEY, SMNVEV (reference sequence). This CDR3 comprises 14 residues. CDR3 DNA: TGTGCCAGCAGTATAGCGGGAGGGGCCTACGAGCAGTACTTC. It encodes CASSIAGGAYEQYF.

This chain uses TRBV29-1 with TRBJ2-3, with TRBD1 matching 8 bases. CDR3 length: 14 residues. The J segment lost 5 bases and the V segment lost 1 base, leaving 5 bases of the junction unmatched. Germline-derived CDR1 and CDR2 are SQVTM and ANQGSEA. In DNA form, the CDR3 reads TGCAGCGTTGAAGGAGGGACAGGCAGAGATACGCAGTATTTT. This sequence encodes CSVEGGTGRDTQYF.

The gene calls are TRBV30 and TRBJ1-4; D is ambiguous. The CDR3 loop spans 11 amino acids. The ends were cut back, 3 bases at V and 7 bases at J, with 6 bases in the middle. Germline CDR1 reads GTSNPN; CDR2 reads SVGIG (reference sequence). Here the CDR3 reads CAWSPGEKLFF. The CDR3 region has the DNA TGTGCCTGGAGCCCGGGTGAAAAACTGTTTTTT.

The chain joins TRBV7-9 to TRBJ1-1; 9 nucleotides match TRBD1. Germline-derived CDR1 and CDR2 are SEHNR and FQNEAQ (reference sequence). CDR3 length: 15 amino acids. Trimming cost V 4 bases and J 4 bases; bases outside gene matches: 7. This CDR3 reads CASSYYRGPITEAFF. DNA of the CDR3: TGTGCCAGCAGCTACTACAGGGGGCCGATCACTGAAGCTTTCTTT.

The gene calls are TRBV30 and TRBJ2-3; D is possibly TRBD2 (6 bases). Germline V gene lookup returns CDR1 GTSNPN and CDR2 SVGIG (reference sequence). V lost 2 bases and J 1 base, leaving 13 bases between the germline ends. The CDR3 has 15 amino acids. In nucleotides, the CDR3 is TGTGCCTGGAGTTCTCTCGGCGGGGGCACAGATACGCAGTATTTT. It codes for CAWSSLGGGTDTQYF.

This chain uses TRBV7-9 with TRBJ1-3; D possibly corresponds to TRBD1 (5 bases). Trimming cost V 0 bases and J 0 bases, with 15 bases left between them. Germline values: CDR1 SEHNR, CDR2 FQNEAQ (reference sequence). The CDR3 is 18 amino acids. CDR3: CASSLATRRTLSGNTIYF. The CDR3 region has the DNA TGTGCCAGCAGCTTAGCGACGAGACGGACACTCTCTGGAAACACCATATATTTT. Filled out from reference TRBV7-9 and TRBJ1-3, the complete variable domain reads DTGVSQNPRHKITKRGQNVTFRCDPISEHNRLYWYRQTLGQGPEFLTYFQNEAQLEKSRLLSDRFSAERPKGSFSTLEIQRTEQGDSAMYLCASSLATRRTLSGNTIYFGEGSWLTVV.

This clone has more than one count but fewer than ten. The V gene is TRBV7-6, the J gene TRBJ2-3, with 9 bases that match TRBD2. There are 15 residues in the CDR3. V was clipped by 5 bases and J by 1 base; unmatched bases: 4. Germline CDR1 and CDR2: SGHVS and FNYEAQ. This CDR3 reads CASSPRTSGTDTQYF. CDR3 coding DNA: TGTGCCAGCAGCCCCCGGACTAGCGGCACAGATACGCAGTATTTT. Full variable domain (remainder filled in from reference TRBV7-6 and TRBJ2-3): GAGVSQSPRYKVTKRGQDVALRCDPISGHVSLYWYRQALGQGPEFLTYFNYEAQQDKSGLPNDRFSAERPEGSISTLTIQRTEQRDSAMYRCASSPRTSGTDTQYFGPGTRLTVL.

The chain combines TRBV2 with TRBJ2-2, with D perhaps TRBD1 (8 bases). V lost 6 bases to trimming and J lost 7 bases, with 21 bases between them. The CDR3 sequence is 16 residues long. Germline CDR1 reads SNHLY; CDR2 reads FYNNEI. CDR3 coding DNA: TGTGCCAGCAGCCCGATAGGACAGGGAGGGCACGGGGAGCTGTTTTTT. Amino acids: CASSPIGQGGHGELFF.

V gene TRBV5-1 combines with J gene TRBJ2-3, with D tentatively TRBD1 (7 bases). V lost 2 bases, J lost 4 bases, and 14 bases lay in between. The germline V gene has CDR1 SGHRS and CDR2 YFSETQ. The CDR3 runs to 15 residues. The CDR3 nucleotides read TGCGCCAGCAGCTTCGGCAGGGGGGCCTCAGATACGCAGTATTTT. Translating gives CASSFGRGASDTQYF.

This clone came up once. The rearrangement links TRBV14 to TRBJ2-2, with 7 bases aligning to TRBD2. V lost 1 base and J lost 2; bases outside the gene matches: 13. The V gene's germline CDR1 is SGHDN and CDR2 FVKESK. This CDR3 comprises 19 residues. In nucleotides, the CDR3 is TGTGCCAGCAGCCAAGTCACACGGGGAGGGCGGGGAAACACCGGGGAGCTGTTTTTT. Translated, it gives CASSQVTRGGRGNTGELFF.

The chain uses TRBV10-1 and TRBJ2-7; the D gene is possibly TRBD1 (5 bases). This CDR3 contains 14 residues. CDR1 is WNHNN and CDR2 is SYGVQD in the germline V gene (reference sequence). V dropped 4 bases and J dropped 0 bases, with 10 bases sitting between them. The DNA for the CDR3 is TGCGCCAGCAGTGCGGACATATCCTCCTACGAGCAGTACTTC. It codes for CASSADISSYEQYF.

The CDR3 loop is CASSPGRNTEAFF. Here the CDR3 DNA reads TGTGCCAGCAGCCCTGGGAGGAACACTGAAGCTTTCTTT. J is TRBJ1-1 and V is TRBV6-5, with D uncertain. Germline CDR1 is MNHEY and CDR2 is SVGAGI. The CDR3 length is 13 residues. V was cut by 6 bases and J by 1 base, with 9 bases left in between.

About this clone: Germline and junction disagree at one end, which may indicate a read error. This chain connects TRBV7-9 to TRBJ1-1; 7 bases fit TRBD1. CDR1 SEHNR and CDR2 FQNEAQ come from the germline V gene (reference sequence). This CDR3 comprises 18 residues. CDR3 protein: CSSSHRQGESSMNTEAFF. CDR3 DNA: TGTTCCAGCAGCCACAGACAGGGTGAGTCTTCCATGAACACTGAAGCTTTCTTT.

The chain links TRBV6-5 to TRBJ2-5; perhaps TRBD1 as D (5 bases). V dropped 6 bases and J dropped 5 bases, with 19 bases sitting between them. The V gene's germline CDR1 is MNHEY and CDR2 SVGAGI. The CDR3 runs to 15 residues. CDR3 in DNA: TGTGCCAGCAGAACCCTCCAGGGCGTGTCGGAGACCCAGTACTTC. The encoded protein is CASRTLQGVSETQYF.

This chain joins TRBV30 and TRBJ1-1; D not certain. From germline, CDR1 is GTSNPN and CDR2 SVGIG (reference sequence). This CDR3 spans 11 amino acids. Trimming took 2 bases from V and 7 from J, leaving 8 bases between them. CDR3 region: CAWSQSVEAFF. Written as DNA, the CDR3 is TGTGCCTGGAGTCAGTCAGTTGAAGCTTTCTTT.

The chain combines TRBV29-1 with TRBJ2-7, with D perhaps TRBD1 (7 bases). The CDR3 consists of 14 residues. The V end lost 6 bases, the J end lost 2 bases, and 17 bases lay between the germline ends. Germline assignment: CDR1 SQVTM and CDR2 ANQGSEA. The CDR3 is CSVGTSGTAYEQYF. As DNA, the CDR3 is TGCAGCGTGGGGACTTCCGGGACAGCCTACGAGCAGTACTTC.